A single sample is the source of the 24 T cell receptor beta chains below, sequenced in a study of metastatic and nonmetastatic thyroid tumors. Using MiXCR, TCRdb re-called clones from the PCR reads. Among 23,000 or so clones listed, roughly a fifth were seen once. No treatment had been given to any patient before thyroid surgery. Sequencing used blood. Receptor source: a male donor with papillary thyroid cancer or a benign thyroid nodule (not recorded which). Some clones in this sample may be carry-over from other donors' samples.

This clone appeared many times. This rearrangement joins TRBV10-3 to TRBJ1-3, with D unresolved. The CDR3 is 14 residues long. Germline assignment: CDR1 ENHRY and CDR2 SYGVKD. V lost 3 bases and J 5 bases, leaving 11 bases between the germline ends. CDR3 amino acids: CAISEMALRNTIYF. For the CDR3, the DNA is TGTGCCATCAGTGAAATGGCTCTGCGAAACACCATATATTTT.

This clone showed up many times. The DNA of the CDR3 is TGTGCCAGCAGCCCGGGCCTAGCGGGAGGGCCGGGGCAGTACTTC. Residues: CASSPGLAGGPGQYF. The chain couples TRBV5-6 to TRBJ2-7; 12 bases are shared with TRBD2. CDR3 size: 15 residues. Germline V gene sequence: CDR1 SGHDT, CDR2 YYEEEE. Trimming cost V 4 bases and J 9 bases; bases outside gene matches: 11.

This clone was found many times. V usage is TRBV4-1 and J usage is TRBJ2-6; D unresolved. V lost 0 bases and J 0 bases, leaving 6 bases between the germline ends. Germline CDR1 reads MGHRA; CDR2 reads YSYEKL. There are 16 residues in the CDR3. CDR3: CASSQDASSGANVLTF. For the CDR3, the DNA is TGCGCCAGCAGCCAAGATGCGAGCTCTGGGGCCAACGTCCTGACTTTC.

The V and J genes are TRBV6-1 and TRBJ1-5; D is undetermined. Trimming stripped 6 bases from V and 6 bases from J, with 6 bases between. Germline CDR1 MNHNS, CDR2 SASEGT. CDR3 length: 11 residues. CDR3 region: CASREIQPQHF. The CDR3 DNA is TGTGCCAGCAGGGAAATTCAGCCCCAGCATTTT.

The CDR3 region is CASSTLDGAYEQYF. As DNA, the CDR3 is TGCGCCAGCAGCACCCTGGACGGGGCCTACGAGCAGTACTTC. The chain employs TRBV4-1 and TRBJ2-7, with D tentatively TRBD2 (5 bases). The CDR3 is made up of 14 amino acids. The V and J ends lost 5 bases and 2 bases respectively, with 13 bases between them. The germline V gene has CDR1 MGHRA and CDR2 YSYEKL.

This clone has at least ten counts. The V gene is TRBV20-1, the J gene TRBJ1-3; D gene ambiguous. The germline V and J ends were trimmed by 3 bases and 4 bases, with 16 bases remaining between them. Germline CDR1 is DFQATT and CDR2 is SNEGSKA (reference sequence). The CDR3 has 15 amino acids. The CDR3 region is CSARIGGESGNTIYF. CDR3 DNA: TGCAGTGCTAGGATAGGCGGAGAGAGCGGAAACACCATATATTTT.

This chain connects TRBV28 to TRBJ1-6; D is undetermined. Trimming took off 1 base at V and 10 bases at J, with 8 bases between the two ends. This CDR3 contains 13 residues. Germline V gene lookup returns CDR1 MDHEN and CDR2 SYDVKM. Here the CDR3 DNA reads TGTGCCAGCAGTTTATTAGGGAAATCACCCCTCCACTTT. This codes for CASSLLGKSPLHF.

The rearrangement links TRBV6-1 to TRBJ2-7; D is unresolved. In germline, CDR1 is MNHNS, CDR2 SASEGT. Trimming took off 5 bases at V and 7 bases at J, with 15 bases between the two ends. The CDR3 has 13 amino acids. CDR3 in amino acids: CASSLGDSGEQYF. In DNA form, the CDR3 reads TGTGCCAGCAGTCTTGGCGACTCCGGGGAGCAGTACTTC.

Notes on this clone: Being one base from a much bigger clone, this may be a read error. CDR3 nucleotides: TGTGCCAGCAGTTATCAGGGGGCCCAGGCCAACGTCCTGATTTTC. This gives the protein CASSYQGAQANVLIF. The V gene is TRBV5-4, the J gene TRBJ2-6; 8 nucleotides line up with TRBD1. CDR1 and CDR2 from the germline V gene are SGHNT and YYREEE (reference sequence). The CDR3 is 15 amino acids.

At least ten counts were recorded for this clone. The V call is TRBV11-1, the J call TRBJ1-1; tentatively, D is TRBD1 (5 bases). CDR1 and CDR2 (germline): SGHAT, FQDESV (reference sequence). CDR3 length: 15 amino acids. Trimming cost V 5 bases and J 4 bases, with 17 bases left between them. The CDR3 region has the DNA TGTGCCAGCAGCCCTCGTGAGGGGCTGGCCACTGAAGCTTTCTTT. Protein product: CASSPREGLATEAFF.

This clone was observed many times. This chain connects TRBV7-9 to TRBJ2-5; D is unclear. The CDR3 covers 14 residues. The germline V and J ends were trimmed by 2 bases and 2 bases, with 9 bases remaining between them. Germline CDR1 and CDR2: SEHNR and FQNEAQ (reference sequence). The CDR3 DNA follows: TGTGCCAGCAGCTTACTTCCAAAGCAAGAGACCCAGTACTTC. This sequence encodes CASSLLPKQETQYF.

This clone is labeled medium-sized. CDR3 sequence (DNA): TGTGCCAGCAGCCGGACTCAATACTCCTACGAGCAGTACTTC. It translates to CASSRTQYSYEQYF. The genes are TRBV27 and TRBJ2-7, with a possible D match to TRBD2 (5 bases). The CDR3 is 14 residues long. CDR1 and CDR2 (germline): MNHEY, SMNVEV (reference sequence). Deletions cut 6 bases from V and 0 bases from J, with 12 bases between.

This clone is a singleton in its sample. CDR3 residues: CASSDRTSGVRNEQFF. The CDR3 bases are TGTGCCAGCAGCGATCGGACTAGCGGCGTACGCAATGAGCAGTTCTTC. The V call is TRBV9, the J call TRBJ2-1; 10 nucleotides align to TRBD2. V trimming: 3 bases; J trimming: 6 bases; junction bases outside the gene matches: 9. The CDR3 has 16 amino acids. From germline, CDR1 is SGDLS and CDR2 YYNGEE.

The table lists this clone with many counts. The chain joins TRBV27 to TRBJ2-1; TRBD1 matches at 8 bases. The CDR3 runs 14 residues. Per germline, CDR1 MNHEY and CDR2 SMNVEV (reference sequence). The ends lost 6 bases at V and 8 bases at J; junction bases unmatched: 9. The CDR3 loop is CASSSRGRDDEQFF. The CDR3 DNA reads as TGTGCCAGCAGCTCCAGGGGGCGCGATGATGAGCAGTTCTTC.

This clone was picked up many times. J is TRBJ2-6 and V is TRBV20-1; D might be TRBD1 (6 bases). Between the trimmed V and J ends, which lost 7 bases and 2 bases, there was a span of 15 bases. CDR3 length: 15 amino acids. Germline lookup yields CDR1 DFQATT and CDR2 SNEGSKA (reference sequence). In DNA, the CDR3 is TGCAGTGTTAGGGGGAGTTGCCCTGGGGCCAACGTCCTGACTTTC. The encoded protein is CSVRGSCPGANVLTF.

This clone counts as medium-sized. This sequence joins TRBV28 and TRBJ2-5, with 13 bases lining up with TRBD2. Losses at the gene ends were 6 bases for V and 2 bases for J; bases not matched to a gene: 6. CDR3 length: 16 amino acids. The germline V gene encodes CDR1 MDHEN and CDR2 SYDVKM. The CDR3 protein is CASSSTSGRGQETQYF. In DNA form, the CDR3 reads TGTGCCAGCAGCTCCACTAGCGGGAGGGGGCAAGAGACCCAGTACTTC. Filled out from reference TRBV28 and TRBJ2-5, the complete variable domain reads DVKVTQSSRYLVKRTGEKVFLECVQDMDHENMFWYRQDPGLGLRLIYFSYDVKMKEKGDIPEGYSVSREKKERFSLILESASTNQTSMYLCASSSTSGRGQETQYFGPGTRLLVL.

This clone counts as medium-sized. The chain uses TRBV6-5 and TRBJ2-7; the match to TRBD1 covers 9 bases. J gave up 6 bases and V 0 bases, and 0 bases lay outside the gene matches. The CDR3 is made up of 13 amino acids. CDR1 is MNHEY, CDR2 SVGAGI, per germline. DNA for the CDR3: TGTGCCAGCAGTTACTCGACAGGGGGCGAGCAGTACTTC. Amino acids: CASSYSTGGEQYF.

V is TRBV5-1 and J is TRBJ2-1; TRBD1 is a possible D gene (5 bases). Germline loops: CDR1 SGHRS, CDR2 YFSETQ. This CDR3 comprises 15 residues. V was shortened by 6 bases and J by 0 bases, with 13 bases between the two germline ends. As DNA, the CDR3 is TGCGCCAGCATCCGTAGACAGAGCTCCTACAATGAGCAGTTCTTC. As protein: CASIRRQSSYNEQFF.

V gene TRBV6-4 combines with J gene TRBJ2-2; D is unresolved. Germline loops: CDR1 MRHNA, CDR2 SNTAGT. CDR3 length equals 13 residues. V lost 3 bases, J lost 5 bases, and 7 bases lay in between. The CDR3 region is CASSESETGELFF. DNA for the CDR3: TGTGCCAGCAGTGAATCAGAGACCGGGGAGCTGTTTTTT.

By share, this clone counts as medium-sized. The rearrangement links TRBV24-1 to TRBJ2-2; no clear D gene. The germline V and J ends were trimmed by 2 bases and 4 bases, with 4 bases remaining between them. CDR3 length: 13 amino acids. Germline V gene lookup returns CDR1 KGHDR and CDR2 SFDVKD. CDR3 amino acids: CATSDSVTGELFF. The DNA of the CDR3 is TGTGCCACCAGTGATTCGGTCACCGGGGAGCTGTTTTTT.

This clone came up many times. The rearrangement joins TRBV9 to TRBJ2-1; 8 bases fit TRBD1. J was trimmed by 1 base and V by 2 bases; bases with no gene match: 2. The CDR3 consists of 15 residues. The germline gives CDR1 SGDLS, CDR2 YYNGEE. CDR3 bases: TGTGCCAGCAGCGTGGGGACAGGTTCCTACAATGAGCAGTTCTTC. Translated, it gives CASSVGTGSYNEQFF.

At least ten counts were recorded for this clone. The chain combines TRBV18 with TRBJ2-5; 7 bases are a match to TRBD2. Germline trimming cut 0 bases from V and 2 bases from J; bases unmatched to any gene: 9. This CDR3 has 17 residues. The germline gives CDR1 KGHSH, CDR2 LQKENI. CDR3 in amino acids: CASSPPAASGIQETQYF. The CDR3 DNA follows: TGTGCCAGCTCACCACCCGCGGCGAGCGGGATACAAGAGACCCAGTACTTC.

At least ten counts were recorded for this clone. This chain joins TRBV20-1 and TRBJ1-2; no clear D gene. The CDR3 is 13 residues long. Trimming took 2 bases from V and 1 from J, leaving 8 bases between them. Germline V CDR1 and CDR2: DFQATT, SNEGSKA (reference sequence). The CDR3, as DNA: TGCAGTGCTAGAATCGGTTATAACTATGGCTACACCTTC. It codes for CSARIGYNYGYTF.

Many counts were recorded for this clone. The J gene is TRBJ1-6, the V gene TRBV19; D remains unclear. Trimming took 4 bases from V and 5 from J, leaving 15 bases between them. This CDR3 region has 16 residues. Per the germline V gene, CDR1 is LNHDA and CDR2 is SQIVND (reference sequence). The CDR3: CASSTPEVRNNSPLHF. The CDR3, as DNA: TGTGCCAGTAGTACCCCAGAGGTAAGGAATAATTCACCCCTCCACTTT.